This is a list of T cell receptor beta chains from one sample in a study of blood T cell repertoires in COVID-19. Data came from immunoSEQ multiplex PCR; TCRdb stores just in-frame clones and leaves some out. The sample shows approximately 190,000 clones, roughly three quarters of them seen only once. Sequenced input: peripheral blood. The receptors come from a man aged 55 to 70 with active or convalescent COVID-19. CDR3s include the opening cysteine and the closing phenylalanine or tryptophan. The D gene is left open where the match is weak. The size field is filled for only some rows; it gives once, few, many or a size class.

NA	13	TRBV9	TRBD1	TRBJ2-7	TGTGCCAGCAGCGGGGGACAGTCCTACGAGCAGTACTTC	CASSGGQSYEQYF
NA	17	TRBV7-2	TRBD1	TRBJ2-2	TGTGCCAGCAGCCCCTCCGGGACAGGGGGAAACACCGGGGAGCTGTTTTTT	CASSPSGTGGNTGELFF
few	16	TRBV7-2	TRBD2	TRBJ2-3	TGTGCCAGCAGCTTACCGGGACTAGCGGTCACAGATACGCAGTATTTT	CASSLPGLAVTDTQYF
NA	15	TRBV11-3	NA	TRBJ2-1	TGTGCCAGCAGCTTAGGCGGTCCAGATGCTGCTGAGCAGTTCTTC	CASSLGGPDAAEQFF
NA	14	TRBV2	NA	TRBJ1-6	TGTGCCAGCAAGCAGGATCGGTTTAATTCACCCCTCCACTTT	CASKQDRFNSPLHF
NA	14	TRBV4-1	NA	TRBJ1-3	TGCGCCAGCAGCCAAGATTATCCTGGAAACACCATATATTTT	CASSQDYPGNTIYF
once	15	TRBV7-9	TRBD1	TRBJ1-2	TGTGCCAGCAGCGACAGGGACCTCACTAACTATGGCTACACCTTC	CASSDRDLTNYGYTF
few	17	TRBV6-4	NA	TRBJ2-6	TGTGCCAGCAGCAGGGAAACCCTAAGCTCTGGGGCCAACGTCCTGACTTTC	CASSRETLSSGANVLTF
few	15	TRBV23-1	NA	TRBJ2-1	TGCGCCAGCAGTCAACGAGCCGGACTCTACAATGAGCAGTTCTTC	CASSQRAGLYNEQFF
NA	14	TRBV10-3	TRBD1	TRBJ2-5	TGTGCCATCCGATCGACAGGGGGTACGGAGACCCAGTACTTC	CAIRSTGGTETQYF
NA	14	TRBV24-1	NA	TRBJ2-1	TGTGCCACCAGTGATTCCGGAGTTTACAATGAGCAGTTCTTC	CATSDSGVYNEQFF
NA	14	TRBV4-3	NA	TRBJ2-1	TGCGCCAGCAGCCAGAGGGGGATAGCCGGCGGGCAGTTCTTC	CASSQRGIAGGQFF
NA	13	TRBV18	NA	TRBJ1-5	TGTGCCAGCTCACCAGGGATAGGGGAGGACCGGCATTTT	CASSPGIGEDRHF
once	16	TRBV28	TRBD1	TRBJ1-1	TGTGCCAGCGGGAACAGGGGGAGATTCATGAACACTGAAGCTTTCTTT	CASGNRGRFMNTEAFF
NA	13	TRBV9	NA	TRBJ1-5	TGTGCCAGCAGCGTAGACTGGAGTCAGCCCCAGCATTTT	CASSVDWSQPQHF
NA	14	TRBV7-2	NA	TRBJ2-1	TGTGCCAGCAGCTTAGCCCCCCCACGGGATGAGCAGTTCTTC	CASSLAPPRDEQFF
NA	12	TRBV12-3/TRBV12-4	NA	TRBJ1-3	TGTGCCAGCAGCGTTACAGGAAACACCATATATTTT	CASSVTGNTIYF
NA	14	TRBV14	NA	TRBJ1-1	TGTGCCAGCAGCCAAGTCCTTCTGAACACTGAAGCTTTCTTT	CASSQVLLNTEAFF
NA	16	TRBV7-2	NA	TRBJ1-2	TGTGCCAGCAGCACGTTAGTAGGGCAGGGGAACTATGGCTACACCTTC	CASSTLVGQGNYGYTF
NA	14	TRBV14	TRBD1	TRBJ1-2	TGTGCCAGCAGCGGGGACAGGGGGCTAGATGGCTACACCTTC	CASSGDRGLDGYTF
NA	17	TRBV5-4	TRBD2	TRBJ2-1	TGTGCCATTCCAGGACTAGCGGGATCGGGAGGGTACAATGAGCAGTTCTTC	CAIPGLAGSGGYNEQFF
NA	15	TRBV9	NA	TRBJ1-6	TGTGCCAGCAGCGTATCCAGGGAGGGGAATTCACCCCTCCACTTT	CASSVSREGNSPLHF
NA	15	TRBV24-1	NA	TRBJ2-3	TGTGCCACCAGTGGGGCAGGTGGCGCCACAGATACGCAGTATTTT	CATSGAGGATDTQYF
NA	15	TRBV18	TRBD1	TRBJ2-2	TGTGCCAGCTCACCTCGGACAGGGAGGACCGGGGAGCTGTTTTTT	CASSPRTGRTGELFF
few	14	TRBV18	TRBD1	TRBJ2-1	TGTGCCAGCTCACCGGGACAGGGGGACAATGAGCAGTTCTTC	CASSPGQGDNEQFF
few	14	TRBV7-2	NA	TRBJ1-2	TGTGCCAGCAGCTTAGGGGCGCAGACCTATGGCTACACCTTC	CASSLGAQTYGYTF
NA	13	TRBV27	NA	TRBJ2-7	TGTGCCAGCAGTTCCTCGACTACCTACGAGCAGTACTTC	CASSSSTTYEQYF
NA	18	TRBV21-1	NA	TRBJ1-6	TGTGCCAGCAGCAAAGTAGGCGGGACAGGGCCCTATAATTCACCCCTCCACTTT	CASSKVGGTGPYNSPLHF
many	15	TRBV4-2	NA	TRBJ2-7	TGTGCCAGCAGCCAGCTGACCCAGGGTGTGGACGAGCAGTACTTC	CASSQLTQGVDEQYF
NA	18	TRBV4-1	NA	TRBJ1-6	TGCGCCAGCAGCGGTCAGGTCGGAGGGTTCTCCTATAATTCACCCCTCCACTTT	CASSGQVGGFSYNSPLHF
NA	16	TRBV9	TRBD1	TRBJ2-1	TGTGCCAGCAGCGTAGCTGCTAGGACAGGGGGCAATGAGCAGTTCTTC	CASSVAARTGGNEQFF
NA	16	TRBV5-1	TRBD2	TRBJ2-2	TGCGCCAGCAGCCCGGCGGTAGCGGGAGTCACCGGGGAGCTGTTTTTT	CASSPAVAGVTGELFF
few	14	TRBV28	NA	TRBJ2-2	TGTGCCAGCAGTCCCCAGACCCGGGTCGGGGAGCTGTTTTTT	CASSPQTRVGELFF
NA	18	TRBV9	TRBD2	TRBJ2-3	TGTGCCAGCAGCCCCGGGACTAGCGGGAGCGGGGGTGGAGATACGCAGTATTTT	CASSPGTSGSGGGDTQYF
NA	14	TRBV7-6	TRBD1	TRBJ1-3	TGTGCCAGCAGCCTAAGGACAGGGCGAAACACCATATATTTT	CASSLRTGRNTIYF
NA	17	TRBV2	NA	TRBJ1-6	TGTGCCAGCAGTGAAGGGCGGATTAGCTCCTATAATTCACCCCTCCACTTT	CASSEGRISSYNSPLHF
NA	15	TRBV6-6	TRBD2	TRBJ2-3	TGTGCCAGCAGAAGGACTAGCGGGAGAACAGATACGCAGTATTTT	CASRRTSGRTDTQYF
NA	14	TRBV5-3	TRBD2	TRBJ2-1	TGTGCCAGAAGCCCAGGGACTAGCCACAATGAGCAGTTCTTC	CARSPGTSHNEQFF
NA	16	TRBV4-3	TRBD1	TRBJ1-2	TGCGCCAGCAGCGGAGATAGCGGACAGGGAGACTATGGCTACACCTTC	CASSGDSGQGDYGYTF
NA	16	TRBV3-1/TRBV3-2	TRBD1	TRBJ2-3	TGTGCCAGCAGCCCTCCTCTGGGACAGGGGATAGATACGCAGTATTTT	CASSPPLGQGIDTQYF
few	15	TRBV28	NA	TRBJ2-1	TGTGCCAGCAGTTCTGACAGGCCTCCCGGGAATGAGCAGTTCTTC	CASSSDRPPGNEQFF
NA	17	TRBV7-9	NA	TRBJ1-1	TGTGCCAGCAGCCGACAAGGCGGTGGGGCAGGGAACACTGAAGCTTTCTTT	CASSRQGGGAGNTEAFF
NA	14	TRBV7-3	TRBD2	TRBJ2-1	TGTGCCAGCAGCCTGAGCGGGACCCACGGGGAGCAGTTCTTC	CASSLSGTHGEQFF
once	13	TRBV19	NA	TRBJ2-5	TGTGCCAGTAGTACTATATCAGCGGAGACCCAGTACTTC	CASSTISAETQYF
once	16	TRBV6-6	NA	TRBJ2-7	TGTGCCAGCGGCTTAGGGATCGGACATATTACCTACGAGCAGTACTTC	CASGLGIGHITYEQYF
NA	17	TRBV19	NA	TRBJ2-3	TGTGCCAGTAGTCTACCGTCAAAAGGACAGATCACAGATACGCAGTATTTT	CASSLPSKGQITDTQYF
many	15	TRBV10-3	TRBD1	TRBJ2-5	TGTGCCATCAGCCGAACCGGGGGACAGGCCGAGACCCAGTACTTC	CAISRTGGQAETQYF
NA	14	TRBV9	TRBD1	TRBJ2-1	TGTGCCAGCAGCCCGGGACAGGGGGCCGTTGAGCAGTTCTTC	CASSPGQGAVEQFF
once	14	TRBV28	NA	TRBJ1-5	TGTGCCAGCAGCCCACTCAGGGAAAATCAGCCCCAGCATTTT	CASSPLRENQPQHF
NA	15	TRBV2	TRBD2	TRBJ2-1	TGTGCCAGCAGGGAAGGACTAGCGGGAAGGTTGGAGCAGTTCTTC	CASREGLAGRLEQFF
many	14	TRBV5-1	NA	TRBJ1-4	TGCGCCAGCAGCACGACAGCAACTAATGAAAAACTGTTTTTT	CASSTTATNEKLFF
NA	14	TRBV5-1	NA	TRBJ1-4	TGCGCCAGCAGGAAAACAGTCGCTAATGAAAAACTGTTTTTT	CASRKTVANEKLFF
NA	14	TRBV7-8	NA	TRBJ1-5	TGTGCCAGCAGCCCTGGGACTTACCAACAGCCCCAGCATTTT	CASSPGTYQQPQHF
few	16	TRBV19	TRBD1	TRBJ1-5	TGTGCCAGTAGCCCGGACAGGACAAGGGAAAGGGAGCCCCAGCATTTT	CASSPDRTREREPQHF
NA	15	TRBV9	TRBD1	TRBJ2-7	TGTGCCAGCAGCGATCGCGGGACAGGGCTACACGAGCAGTACTTC	CASSDRGTGLHEQYF